This T cell receptor beta chain was profiled in a study of cytomegalovirus exposure and HLA in healthy donors (dated by TCRdb to the late 2010s). A note on the overall study: In an earlier analysis of some 550 of the donors, 276 Gb of sequence data and 95 million to 130 million unique TCR beta sequences from about 190 million T cells were reported. Because of strong linkage in the cohort, four to six DR-DQ haplotypes were treated as single units for association and clustering. The number of typed donors differed by locus: about 620-630 for A, B, C, DRB1 and DQB1; approximately 520 for DQA1; 606 for DPA1; and about 450 for DPB1. A later genetic analysis took genome-wide SNP genotypes for about 65% of the roughly 670 donors and used that subset as a discovery cohort. Using immunosequencing, the study profiled T cell repertoires from some 670 subjects and related those repertoires to cytomegalovirus serostatus. To predict cytomegalovirus infection status, the study combined high-throughput TCR immunosequencing, statistical association of individual TCRs with disease status, and machine learning. Besides the first cohort of approximately 710 subjects, a separate validation cohort made up of around 120 different subjects was used. Every discovery cohort repertoire had been produced on one sequencing platform. HLA typing covered class I and class II loci at four-digit resolution. An early release that covered some 630 HLA-typed donors contained approximately 300 gigabases of sequencing data and 75 million to 100 million unique TCR sequences. Rather than drawing on any new phenotypic data, the later analysis identified candidate immune exposures from TCR beta sequences and the way those sequences occurred across donors. The study aimed to test whether signatures of past pathogen exposure could be identified by cataloging public T cell receptors. On average, around 230,000 unique TCR beta nucleotide sequences were sequenced per donor among 350 to 400 genotyped donors of the cohort, with roughly 18% of those sequences being non-productive. Donor age, sex, ethnicity and CMV serostatus were collected together with the repertoire data. An earlier analysis of fewer than 700 of the donors applied high-throughput TCR beta sequencing to assess whether each TCR beta V gene segment acted as functional or pseudogenic. Of the roughly 400 genotyped donors, roughly 76% were placed in the genetic ancestry cluster associated with self-reported Caucasian donors. A later analysis re-analyzed previously published TCR beta repertoires from 600 to 850 donors and added high-resolution HLA genotyping to study TCR occurrence patterns. Broader findings and caveats from the paper: A total of roughly 160 TCR beta chains were listed by the study as associated with cytomegalovirus. Because HLA typing was unavailable for some donors at each locus, only the typed subset was used in association tests. Several of the top co-occurrence clusters appeared to be linked to parvovirus B19, influenza, CMV and Epstein-Barr virus, according to a later analysis. A later analysis found that HLA-associated TCR beta chains were more clonally expanded and had lower generation probabilities than equally common non-associated chains. Because counts were too low, some 17 rarely observed V segments, including chromosome 9 orphons, were left out of the earlier analysis of some 600 of the donors. Because the 87-base-pair reads could not distinguish some IMGT-functional V segments, including TRBV6-2 and TRBV6-3, those segments were excluded. At a false discovery rate of 0.05, a later analysis linked under 20,000 TCR beta sequences to specific HLA alleles. V-gene and J-gene trimming of TCR beta chains was associated with a missense DCLRE1C variant in a later genetic analysis, and the association was replicated in an independent cohort. Most TCR sequences were seen in very few donors, while some public TCRs were found in many individuals. CMV serostatus was the only immune exposure information available for the cohort. The authors suggested that the approach could potentially be extended to other disease states and immunological phenotypes. Correlated functional status among segregating V segments might be attributable to linkage disequilibrium, but an unknown experimental factor could not be ruled out. According to a later analysis, TCR association rates differed among HLA loci, with DRB1 alleles showing the most associated TCRs and HLA-C alleles showing the fewest. A later analysis found that most CMV-associated TCR beta chains appeared HLA-restricted, with HLA associations seemingly driven largely by CMV exposure. A further reported finding was that TCR beta sequences accurately predicted the HLA-A and HLA-B alleles for most subjects in the first cohort. In vitro tests confirmed that a few of the cytomegalovirus-associated TCR beta chains recognize cytomegalovirus antigens. Cytomegalovirus status was reported to be diagnosed by the classifier with high specificity and sensitivity in both the original and validation cohorts. Sequencing depth was assumed to be roughly uniform across donors in the presence/absence analyses, though that assumption may not hold. Compared with the roughly 600-donor mean, donors in an Asian-associated ancestry cluster had fewer N-insertions in productive TCRs, according to a later genetic analysis. When HLA alleles, especially DR and DQ, strongly co-occurred, TCR associations were difficult to assign to individual alleles. The sequencing pipeline was judged likely to have produced a cluster of highly shared sequence variants as a technical artifact. In an earlier analysis of some 640 of the donors, most TCR beta V segments were observed in productive rearrangements about 90% or about 30% of the time, broadly matching IMGT annotations. Only TCR beta chains were sequenced in this cohort, and the absence of alpha or paired-chain data limited detectable features.

In total, roughly 670 healthy bone marrow donors made up the cohort. At the time of sampling, every cohort member was nominally healthy, though immune exposures that went unrecorded were likely present. The donor tested CMV seronegative, placing the donor among the 300 to 450 seronegative members of the cohort. A peripheral blood sample was provided by each donor, and peripheral blood mononuclear cells were used for TCR beta sequencing. The Qiagen DNeasy Blood Extraction Kit was used to extract genomic DNA from the blood cell samples. The germline V gene encodes CDR1 SGHAT and CDR2 FQNNGV. V lost 5 bases and J lost 2 bases, and the count of bases not matched to a germline gene is 6. Including cysteine and phenylalanine, the CDR3 has 15 amino acids. The read is trimmed to its CDR3 DNA, 45 bases read in frame from base 1. Library creation used the immunoSEQ multiplex PCR assay. A mixture of 60 forward primers for TCR Vbeta segments and 13 reverse primers for TCR Jbeta segments was used in the multiplex PCR. Amplification of the CDR3 region of rearranged TCR beta genes was performed with a multiplex PCR assay on genomic DNA. Amplified TCR beta libraries were sequenced as 87-base-pair reads on the Illumina HiSeq System. The authors processed their data as follows. In a later analysis, 80 million or so unique TCR beta chains were counted across the approximately 640 repertoires, and roughly 10 million of these chains were shared by at least two donors. A nearest-neighbor algorithm error-corrected the raw reads and collapsed the reads into unique sequences, merging closely related sequences to remove PCR and sequencing errors. To assign V, D and J gene segments, CDR3 sequences were aligned to IMGT reference sequences. For a sequence to be retained, a match of at least six nucleotides to both a V gene segment and a J gene segment was required. Rearrangements were classified as productive when the CDR3 lacked stop codons and remained in frame with V and J, and all other rearrangements were classified as non-productive. CDR3 was defined according to IMGT convention as the region running from the second conserved V-encoded cysteine to the conserved J-encoded phenylalanine. Sequences without an unambiguous match to a single V gene segment were excluded from the earlier analysis of 587 of the donors. An earlier analysis of about 600 of the donors called V segments functional above 56.7% productive rearrangements and segregating when the between-donor standard deviation exceeded 5%. A statistical classification framework was developed to diagnose cytomegalovirus status using the catalog of TCR beta chain sequences. A later analysis assigned V and J genes by comparing TCR nucleotide sequences with IMGT/GENE-DB human TR gene sequences. The TCRdist pipeline was used in a later analysis to assign CDR3 sequences and most-parsimonious VDJ recombination scenarios. In a later analysis, every TCR beta chain was defined by the combination of its CDR3 amino acid sequence and its V-gene family, and reads without a unique V-gene family were dropped. A later analysis removed 592 highly shared, low-generation-probability nucleotide sequences to deal with suspected cross-contamination and a sequencing artifact. In a later analysis, a clonal expansion index was calculated for each public chain from normalized within-repertoire ranks of inferred template counts. In a later analysis, generation probabilities were computed with a VDJ recombination model fitted to out-of-frame rearrangements, and the resulting probabilities were checked against IGoR. In a later analysis, TCR-TCR, TCR-HLA and TCR-CMV co-occurrence was scored with hypergeometric tests, and a repertoire-size bias correction was applied to TCR pairs. A later analysis estimated false discovery rates by permuting HLA or CMV assignments 20 times. In a later analysis, co-occurring TCRs were grouped using DBSCAN, with TCRdist sequence similarity added in when clustering inside HLA-allele-positive subsets. Co-occurrence clustering excluded repertoires with fewer than 30,000 or more than 120,000 public chains, plus five with anomalous nucleotide sharing. TCRdb's version of the immuneACCESS table is confined to in-frame rearrangements and falls short of the full clone set. An unresolved V gene accounts for under half of the shortfall where checked; the remainder is of unknown origin. That table supplies the V and J calls and clone size; D and trimming were determined from the DNA. The sample profile shows over 95,000 clones; approximately 76% of them were found once. The ten largest account for 2% to 2.5% of the sample.

Concerning this clone itself: Its antigen is still unknown. The record has no base qualities; no much larger clone is one base away.

The sequence derives from a man in his forties in good health and CMV-seronegative. The rearranged segments are TRBV11-2 and TRBJ2-1; 7 bases in the middle match TRBD1. Sequencing input: PBMCs. The DNA sequence is TGTGCCAGCAGCCGTTTTGGACAGGCCTACAATGAGCAGTTCTTC. It translates as CASSRFGQAYNEQFF.